This TCR beta chain was sequenced in a study of Graves' ophthalmopathy and Graves' hyperthyroidism. RNA transcripts were the template, and TCR beta CDR3 regions were amplified from them. The first round was an RT-PCR with HTBI primers, and the second round was a multiplex PCR. TCRdb reprocessed the multiplex PCR reads via MiXCR and lists one record per CDR3 protein. The repertoire holds 580,000 or so distinct CDR3 sequences, with less than 40% as singletons. Orbital computed tomography, together with clinical symptoms, serum thyroxine, TRAb and thyroid ultrasound, was used for diagnosis. The sequenced sample consisted of peripheral blood or thyroid tissue (not recorded which). This receptor was obtained from an adult man with Graves' hyperthyroidism.

Here the CDR3 DNA reads TGCAGCTCACCTCCGGGGTCGAACACTGAAGCTTTCTTT. It codes for CSSPPGSNTEAFF. This sequence joins TRBV29-1 and TRBJ1-1; no clear D. CDR3 length equals 13 residues. Per the germline V gene, CDR1 is SQVTM and CDR2 is ANQGSEA. With 8 bases removed from V and 1 base from J, the gap between germline ends came to 14 bases.